This TCR beta chain was observed in a study of T cell repertoires in cytomegalovirus infection. Whole-study context: Selection of CMV epitopes for the study included recently identified HLA-C-restricted and well-studied HLA-B-restricted ones. Public signatures in TCR beta pointed to CMV infection and matching HLA type. General study findings and limits: Clonotypes of TCR beta that were HLA-C-restricted and CMV-specific dominated the ex vivo response.

In its sample, this clonotype was seen many times. Its antigen is undetermined. V dropped 3 bases and J dropped 5 bases, with 16 bases sitting between them. The CDR3 has 15 amino acids. The germline V gene has CDR1 LNHDA and CDR2 SQIVND (reference sequence). TCRdb redid the calling of the reads with MiXCR, one entry per CDR3 protein. The data hold a few hundred thousand distinct CDR3 sequences, with around 25% observed a single time. This chain joins TRBV19 and TRBJ2-5; the D gene is possibly TRBD2 (5 bases). The material was cultured PBMCs, obtained from culture after CMV antigen stimulation. This clonotype originated in a human donor in good health (CMV status not recorded). Some clones in this sample may be carry-over from other donors' samples. The CDR3 DNA sequence: TGTGCCAGTAGTATGTCTCTAGCCTTTCACGAGACCCAGTACTTC. This sequence encodes CASSMSLAFHETQYF.